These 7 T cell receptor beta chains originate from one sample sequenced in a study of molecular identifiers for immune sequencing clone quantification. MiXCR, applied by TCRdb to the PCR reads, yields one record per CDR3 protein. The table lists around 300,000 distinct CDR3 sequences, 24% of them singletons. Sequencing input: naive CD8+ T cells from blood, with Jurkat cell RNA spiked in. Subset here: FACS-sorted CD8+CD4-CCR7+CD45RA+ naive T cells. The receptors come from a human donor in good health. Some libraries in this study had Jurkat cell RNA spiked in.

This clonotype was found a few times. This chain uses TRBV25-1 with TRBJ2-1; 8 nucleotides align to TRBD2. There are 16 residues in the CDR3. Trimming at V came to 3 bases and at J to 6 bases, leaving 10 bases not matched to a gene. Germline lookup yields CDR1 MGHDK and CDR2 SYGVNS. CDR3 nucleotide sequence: TGTGCCAGCAGTGACTATTCGGGACTAGTAGGCAATGAGCAGTTCTTC. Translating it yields CASSDYSGLVGNEQFF.

CDR3 sequence (DNA): TGTGCCAGCAGGACGGGACTACTTATATACAATGAGCAGTTCTTC. Amino acid sequence: CASRTGLLIYNEQFF. The chain recombines TRBV2 with TRBJ2-1; TRBD2 agrees at 7 bases. The germline CDR1 and CDR2 sequences are SNHLY and FYNNEI. The CDR3 is 15 amino acids. V gave up 6 bases and J gave up 4 bases; unmatched junction bases: 9.

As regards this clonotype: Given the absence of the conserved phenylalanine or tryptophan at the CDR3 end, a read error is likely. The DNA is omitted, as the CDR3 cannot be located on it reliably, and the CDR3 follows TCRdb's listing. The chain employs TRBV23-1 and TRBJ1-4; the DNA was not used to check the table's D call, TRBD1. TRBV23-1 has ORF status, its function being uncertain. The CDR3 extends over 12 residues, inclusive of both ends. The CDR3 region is CASSQQNTPGTL.

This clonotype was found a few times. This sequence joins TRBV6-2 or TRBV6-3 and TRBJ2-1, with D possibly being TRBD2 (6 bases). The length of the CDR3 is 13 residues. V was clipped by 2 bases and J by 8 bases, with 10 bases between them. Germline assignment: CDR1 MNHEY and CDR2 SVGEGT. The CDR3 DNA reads TGTGCCAGCAGTTACACAACTAGCTATGAGCAGTTCTTC. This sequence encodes CASSYTTSYEQFF.

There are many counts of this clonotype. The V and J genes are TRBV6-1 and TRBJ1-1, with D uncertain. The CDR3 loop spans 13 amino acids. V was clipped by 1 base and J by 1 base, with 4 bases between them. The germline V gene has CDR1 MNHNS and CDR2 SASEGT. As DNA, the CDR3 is TGTGCCAGCAGTGAAGTTTGGAACACTGAAGCTTTCTTT. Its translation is CASSEVWNTEAFF.

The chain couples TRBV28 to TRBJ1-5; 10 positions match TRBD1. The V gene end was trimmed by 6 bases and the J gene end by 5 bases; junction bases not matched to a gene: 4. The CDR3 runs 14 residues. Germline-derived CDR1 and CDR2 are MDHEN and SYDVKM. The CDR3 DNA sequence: TGTGCCAGCAGCCGGGACAGGGGCTATCAGCCCCAGCATTTT. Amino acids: CASSRDRGYQPQHF.

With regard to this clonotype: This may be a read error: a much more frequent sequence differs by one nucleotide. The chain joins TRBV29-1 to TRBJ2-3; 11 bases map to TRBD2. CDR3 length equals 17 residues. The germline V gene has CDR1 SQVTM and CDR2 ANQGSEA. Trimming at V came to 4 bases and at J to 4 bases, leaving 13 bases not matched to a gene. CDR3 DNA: TGCAGCGTTGGATCTAGCGGGAGGACCCCACGGGCAGATACGCAGTATTTT. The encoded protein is CSVGSSGRTPRADTQYF.